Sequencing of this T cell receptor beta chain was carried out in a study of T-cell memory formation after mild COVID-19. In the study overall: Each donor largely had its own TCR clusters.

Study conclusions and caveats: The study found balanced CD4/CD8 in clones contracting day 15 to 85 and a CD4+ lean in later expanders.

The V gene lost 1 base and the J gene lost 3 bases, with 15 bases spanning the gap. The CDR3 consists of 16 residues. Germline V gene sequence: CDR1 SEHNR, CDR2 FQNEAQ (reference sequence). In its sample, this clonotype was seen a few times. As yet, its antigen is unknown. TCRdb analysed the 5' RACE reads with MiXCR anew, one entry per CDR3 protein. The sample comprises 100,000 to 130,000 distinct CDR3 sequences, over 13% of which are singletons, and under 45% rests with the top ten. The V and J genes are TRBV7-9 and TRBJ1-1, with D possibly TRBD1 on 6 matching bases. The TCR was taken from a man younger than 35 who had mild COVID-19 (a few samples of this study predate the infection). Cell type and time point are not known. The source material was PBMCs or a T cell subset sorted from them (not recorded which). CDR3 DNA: TGTGCCAGCAGCTTAGTATCGGCAGGGGAGGACACTGAAGCTTTCTTT. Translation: CASSLVSAGEDTEAFF.